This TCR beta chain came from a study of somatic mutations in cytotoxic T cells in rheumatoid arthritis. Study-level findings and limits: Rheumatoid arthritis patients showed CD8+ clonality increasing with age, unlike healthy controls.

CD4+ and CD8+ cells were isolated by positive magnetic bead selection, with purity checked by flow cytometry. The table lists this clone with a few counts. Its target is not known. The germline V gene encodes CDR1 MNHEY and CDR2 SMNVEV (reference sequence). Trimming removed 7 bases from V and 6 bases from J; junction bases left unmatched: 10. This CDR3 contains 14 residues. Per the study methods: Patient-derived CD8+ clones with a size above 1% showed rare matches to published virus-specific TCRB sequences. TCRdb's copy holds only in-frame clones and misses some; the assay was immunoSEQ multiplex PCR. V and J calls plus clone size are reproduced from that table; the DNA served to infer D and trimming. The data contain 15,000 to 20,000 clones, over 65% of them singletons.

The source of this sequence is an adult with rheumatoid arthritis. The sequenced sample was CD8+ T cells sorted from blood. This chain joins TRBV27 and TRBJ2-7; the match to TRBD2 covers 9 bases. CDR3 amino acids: CASTGGGASSEQYF. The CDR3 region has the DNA TGTGCCAGCACGGGCGGGGGGGCCTCGAGCGAGCAGTACTTC.